One TCR beta chain is described in this entry. The CDR3 loop spans 16 amino acids. Trimming at V came to 0 bases and at J to 4 bases, leaving 5 bases not matched to a gene. Germline values: CDR1 SGHNT, CDR2 YYREEE (reference sequence). Combining iRepertoire HTBI primers with Arm-PCR of CDR3 regions, the authors built TCR beta libraries. TCRdb passed the multiplex PCR reads through MiXCR, listing each CDR3 protein once. This repertoire shows roughly 430,000 distinct CDR3 sequences, roughly 15% found once; its top ten account for around 10%. The data were taken from a study of regulatory T cells in long-lasting Graves disease. The time point here: newly diagnosed GD, antithyroid drugs for less than 3 months. Isolated PBMC RNA provided the starting material for the TCR library. This same sample was also taken into another study, of T cells in Graves' hyperthyroidism and ophthalmopathy. That paper adds: The HTBI set primed first-round TCR CDR3 RT-PCR.

V is TRBV5-4 and J is TRBJ2-2, with TRBD2 matching over 8 bases. Sequenced here: peripheral blood mononuclear cells (PBMCs), sampled at new diagnosis, from a patient treated with antithyroid drugs. The sequence was collected from a woman younger than 45 with Graves disease. CDR3 nucleotides: TGTGCCAGCAGCTTGGCCAGCGGGAGCAGCACCGGGGAGCTGTTTTTT. It translates to CASSLASGSSTGELFF.